What follows are 5 T cell receptor beta chains derived from one specimen sequenced in a study of cytomegalovirus exposure and HLA in healthy donors. TCRdb keeps only in-frame clones here, not all; method: immunoSEQ multiplex PCR. The sample consists of some 330,000 clones, 86% of them appearing once. Sequencing was performed on PBMCs. These receptors came from a woman in her late teens or twenties in good health and CMV-seronegative.

A single count supports this clone. This chain uses TRBV18 with TRBJ2-7; possible D gene TRBD1, 5 bases. V lost 3 bases and J lost 5, with 17 bases in between. The germline V gene encodes CDR1 KGHSH and CDR2 LQKENI. CDR3 length: 15 residues. The CDR3 is CASSPTQVREDEQYF. CDR3 DNA sequence: TGTGCCAGCTCACCTACCCAGGTCAGGGAAGACGAGCAGTACTTC. The full variable domain, completed using reference TRBV18 and TRBJ2-7, is NAGVMQNPRHLVRRRGQEARLRCSPMKGHSHVYWYRQLPEEGLKFMVYLQKENIIDESGMPKERFSAEFPKEGPSILRIQQVVRGDSAAYFCASSPTQVREDEQYFGPGTRLTVT.

The chain joins TRBV21-1 to TRBJ1-1; the table names TRBD1, a call not compared with the DNA. TRBV21-1 has pseudogene status. The CDR3 length is 15 residues. CDR3 DNA: TGTGCCAGCAGCATGATACCCAGGGGAAGTCCTGAAGCTTTCTTT. It translates to CASSMIPRGSPEAFF.

The CDR3 loop is CASSQRGGSDGYTF. Here the CDR3 DNA reads TGTGCCAGCAGCCAGAGAGGGGGTTCCGATGGCTACACCTTC. This chain connects TRBV7-8 to TRBJ1-2; TRBD1 is a possible D gene (6 bases). CDR1 is SGHVS, CDR2 FQNEAQ, per germline. Deletions cut 5 bases from V and 6 bases from J, with 16 bases between. This CDR3 spans 14 amino acids.

This clone appeared once. The rearrangement joins TRBV15 to TRBJ2-2; TRBD1 aligns across 7 bases. J was trimmed by 0 bases and V by 5 bases; bases with no gene match: 9. The CDR3 contains 17 residues. The V gene's germline CDR1 is LNHNV and CDR2 YYDKDF (reference sequence). The CDR3 sequence is CATSSDRAPSNTGELFF. The CDR3 DNA sequence: TGTGCCACCAGCTCCGACAGGGCCCCCTCGAACACCGGGGAGCTGTTTTTT. The whole variable domain, remainder taken from reference TRBV15 and TRBJ2-2, is DAMVIQNPRYQVTQFGKPVTLSCSQTLNHNVMYWYQQKSSQAPKLLFHYYDKDFNNEADTPDNFQSRRPNTSFCFLDIRSPGLGDTAMYLCATSSDRAPSNTGELFFGEGSRLTVL.

The chain employs TRBV4-2 and TRBJ2-6; 7 bases are shared with TRBD2. The V gene's germline CDR1 is LGHNA and CDR2 YNFKEQ. J lost 3 bases, V lost 3 bases, and 5 bases had no gene match. The CDR3 has 16 residues. CDR3 DNA: TGTGCCAGCAGCCACGGCTCGGGAGGTGGGGCCAACGTCCTGACTTTC. It translates to CASSHGSGGGANVLTF.